This entry features one T cell receptor (beta chain) sequence. The sample belongs to a study of blood T cell repertoires in COVID-19. Study-level background: The United States, Italy and Spain supplied acute and convalescent COVID-19 samples. T cells, B-cell-depleted T cells, or PBMCs supplied cDNA or gDNA.

In the authors' methods: Researchers report that nucleated cell counts were estimated from reference gene primer amplification. The repertoire was sequenced with immunoSEQ multiplex PCR; TCRdb's copy has only in-frame clones and lacks some. D and trimming were read from the DNA, whereas the V and J calls and clone size are those reported in that table. The sample consists of some 7,700 clones, 80% to 90% of them appearing once. The CDR3 is 15 residues long. Trimming at V came to 8 bases and at J to 4 bases, leaving 11 bases not matched to a gene. The germline CDR1 and CDR2 sequences are MNHEY and SVGAGI.

The chain employs TRBV6-5 and TRBJ2-1, with 7 bases that match TRBD2. The sample comprised peripheral blood. The receptor comes from a human donor in a cohort sampled during active COVID-19. The CDR3 nucleotides read TGTGCCAGCCGCCCCGGGACTAAGAATTACAATGAGCAGTTCTTC. Translating gives CASRPGTKNYNEQFF.